These 18 T cell receptor beta chains share one sample of origin, sequenced in a study of blood T cell repertoires in COVID-19. The repertoire was sequenced with immunoSEQ multiplex PCR; TCRdb's copy has only in-frame clones and lacks some. The sample lists 150,000 or so clones; approximately 85% were seen once. Sequenced sample: peripheral blood. The receptors derive from a woman in her 50s with COVID-19, enrolled during active disease.

In regard to this clone: The same CDR3 can be traced to other DNA sequences in this sample. The rearrangement uses TRBV28 and TRBJ1-6; possibly TRBD1 for D (5 bases). The CDR3 has 15 amino acids. The V gene lost 4 bases and the J gene lost 7 bases, with 14 bases spanning the gap. Germline assignment: CDR1 MDHEN and CDR2 SYDVKM. DNA of the CDR3: TGTGCCAGCAGTTCACCGGGACGGGGGAATTCACCCCTCCACTTT. Translation: CASSSPGRGNSPLHF. Full variable domain (rest looked up from reference TRBV28 and TRBJ1-6): DVKVTQSSRYLVKRTGEKVFLECVQDMDHENMFWYRQDPGLGLRLIYFSYDVKMKEKGDIPEGYSVSREKKERFSLILESASTNQTSMYLCASSSPGRGNSPLHFGNGTRLTVT.

This sequence joins TRBV6-5 and TRBJ1-2; TRBD1 matches 12 bases. The CDR3 spans 14 residues. Per the germline V gene, CDR1 is MNHEY and CDR2 is SVGAGI. Trimming at V came to 7 bases and at J to 7 bases, leaving 7 bases not matched to a gene. The CDR3 DNA reads TGTGCCAGCACCAGGGACAGGGGGCGGATTGGCTACACCTTC. Its protein is CASTRDRGRIGYTF.

The gene calls are TRBV29-1 and TRBJ1-6, with 7 bases fitting TRBD1. The CDR3 has 14 amino acids. The germline V gene encodes CDR1 SQVTM and CDR2 ANQGSEA. V lost 5 bases and J lost 5; bases outside the gene matches: 6. DNA for the CDR3: TGCAGCGTTAGGACAGGCCAGGATAATTCACCCCTCCACTTT. It codes for CSVRTGQDNSPLHF.

The chain carries TRBV6-6 and TRBJ2-5; D might be TRBD1 (5 bases). The germline V and J ends were trimmed by 0 bases and 5 bases, with 10 bases remaining between them. The CDR3 length is 14 residues. Looked up from germline, CDR1 is MNHNY and CDR2 is SVGAGI (reference sequence). As DNA, the CDR3 is TGTGCCAGCAGTTACTCGGAAGGGGTGGAGACCCAGTACTTC. Its protein is CASSYSEGVETQYF.

V is TRBV10-3 and J is TRBJ2-5; D may be TRBD1 or TRBD2 (5 bases each). V was cut by 6 bases and J by 2 bases, with 13 bases left in between. This CDR3 is built from 14 residues. CDR1 and CDR2 from the germline V gene are ENHRY and SYGVKD. CDR3 sequence reads: CAIREDKLQETQYF. The CDR3 DNA sequence: TGTGCCATCAGGGAGGACAAGCTGCAAGAGACCCAGTACTTC.

This chain connects TRBV5-4 to TRBJ1-1; D unclear. V was shortened by 0 bases and J by 6 bases, with 3 bases between the two germline ends. The CDR3 spans 11 residues. The germline gives CDR1 SGHNT, CDR2 YYREEE (reference sequence). CDR3 nucleotide sequence: TGTGCCAGCAGCTTGGCTGCTGAAGCTTTCTTT. Its translation is CASSLAAEAFF.

This chain links TRBV6-2 or TRBV6-3 with TRBJ2-5, with 7 positions matching TRBD2. The germline CDR1 and CDR2 sequences are MNHEY and SVGEGT. The CDR3 sequence is 14 residues long. V lost 2 bases to trimming and J lost 1 base; unmatched junction nucleotides: 1. CDR3 in DNA: TGTGCCAGCAGTTACGGACTAGGCCAAGAGACCCAGTACTTC. It translates to CASSYGLGQETQYF.

J is TRBJ2-2 and V is TRBV3-1 (or the pseudogene TRBV3-2); TRBD2 aligns across 8 bases. After removal of 7 bases from V and 0 bases from J, the junction contained 1 base not matched to a gene. CDR1 LGHDT and CDR2 YNNKEL come from the germline V gene (reference sequence). This CDR3 region has 14 residues. DNA for the CDR3: TGTGCCAGCACCGGGGGGGCGAACACCGGGGAGCTGTTTTTT. This encodes CASTGGANTGELFF.

This sequence joins TRBV14 and TRBJ1-2, with D perhaps TRBD1 (5 bases). The CDR3 has 13 residues. Germline V CDR1 and CDR2: SGHDN, FVKESK. Trimming took off 5 bases at V and 1 base at J, with 8 bases between the two ends. The CDR3 DNA reads TGTGCCAGCAGCTACGACAGTAACTATGGCTACACCTTC. Its protein is CASSYDSNYGYTF.

The chain uses TRBV6-8 and TRBJ1-5, with TRBD1 matching over 10 bases. The CDR3 contains 15 residues. Germline-derived CDR1 and CDR2 are MNHGY and SAAAGT. Trimming took 7 bases from V and 5 from J; bases not matched to a gene: 8. CDR3 sequence: CASNGQGVTDQPQHF. For the CDR3, the DNA is TGTGCCAGCAACGGACAGGGGGTAACGGATCAGCCCCAGCATTTT.

The chain is built from TRBV4-3 and TRBJ2-2; D is possibly TRBD2 (6 bases). The ends were cut back, 0 bases at V and 5 bases at J, with 10 bases in the middle. The CDR3 loop spans 15 amino acids. Germline V lookup: CDR1 LGHNA, CDR2 YSLEER. This CDR3 reads CASSQDGSGTGELFF. CDR3 DNA: TGCGCCAGCAGCCAAGATGGCAGCGGGACCGGGGAGCTGTTTTTT.

The rearrangement joins TRBV27 to TRBJ2-2; TRBD2 aligns across 12 bases. Per germline, CDR1 MNHEY and CDR2 SMNVEV (reference sequence). Trimming took 2 bases from V and 3 from J; bases not matched to a gene: 4. The CDR3 has 17 residues. The CDR3 region has the DNA TGTGCCAGCAGTTTAGGACTAGCGGGGACTGACACCGGGGAGCTGTTTTTT. It is translated as CASSLGLAGTDTGELFF.

The chain links TRBV6-5 to TRBJ1-5, with 8 bases that match TRBD1. Losses at the gene ends were 8 bases for V and 16 bases for J; bases not matched to a gene: 22. The CDR3 has 15 amino acids. Germline CDR1 is MNHEY and CDR2 is SVGAGI. CDR3 in DNA: TGTGCCAGCGCGACCGGACAGGGTGGGGAAATCAGTAAACATTTT. It codes for CASATGQGGEISKHF.

V gene TRBV2 combines with J gene TRBJ2-7; D is possibly TRBD1 (6 bases). This CDR3 spans 13 amino acids. Germline-derived CDR1 and CDR2 are SNHLY and FYNNEI. The germline V and J ends were trimmed by 3 bases and 5 bases, with 11 bases remaining between them. CDR3 DNA: TGTGCCAGCAGTGAGGTGGGGGCCCACGAGCAGTACTTC. Translation: CASSEVGAHEQYF.

The V gene is TRBV20-1, the J gene TRBJ2-5; D possibly corresponds to TRBD2 (5 bases). The CDR3 covers 10 residues. Per germline, CDR1 DFQATT and CDR2 SNEGSKA (reference sequence). V was pared by 5 bases and J by 8 bases, with 9 bases between. The CDR3 sequence: CSAGSGTQYF. The DNA of the CDR3 is TGCAGTGCTGGCTCGGGAACCCAGTACTTC.

The chain has TRBV19 and TRBJ1-6; 9 nucleotides agree with TRBD1. Germline CDR1 is LNHDA and CDR2 is SQIVND (reference sequence). V was pared by 5 bases and J by 4 bases, with 12 bases of the junction left unmatched. CDR3 length: 18 residues. In nucleotides, the CDR3 is TGTGCCAGTAGTCAACCCCCTACCGGGACAGGGTATAATTCACCCCTCCACTTT. It encodes CASSQPPTGTGYNSPLHF.

This rearrangement joins TRBV2 to TRBJ1-5; D is perhaps TRBD1 (5 bases). The V gene lost 7 bases and the J gene lost 5 bases, with 12 bases spanning the gap. This CDR3 region has 13 residues. The germline gives CDR1 SNHLY, CDR2 FYNNEI. CDR3 coding DNA: TGTGCCAGCACCAAAGGGGTTGATCAGCCCCAGCATTTT. This translates into CASTKGVDQPQHF.

This chain joins TRBV2 and TRBJ2-2; D possibly corresponds to TRBD1 (5 bases). The V gene's germline CDR1 is SNHLY and CDR2 FYNNEI. Trimming removed 7 bases from V and 0 bases from J, with 9 bases in between. This CDR3 spans 14 amino acids. The CDR3 spells CASKGNPNTGELFF. CDR3 nucleotide sequence: TGTGCCAGCAAGGGGAACCCGAACACCGGGGAGCTGTTTTTT.